The T cell receptor beta chain described here comes from a study of OX40 agonist ivuxolimab in advanced cancers. About the research overall: Patients achieving partial responses numbered three: one hepatocellular carcinoma case and two cutaneous melanoma cases.

Concerning this clone: Its antigen is unknown.

With autoimmune disease history or systemic immunosuppression, patients were excluded. Findings and limits, study-wide: Average numbers of expanded clones were greater in CD8+ T cells than in CD4+. At 0.1 to 3.0 mg/kg, CD4+ and CD8+ blood T cells expanded clonally by week 6.

Only in-frame clones appear in the TCRdb table, and some are missing; sequencing was by immunoSEQ multiplex PCR. Among over 45,000 clones listed, 85% to 90% were seen once. The clonotype comes from an adult with an advanced solid tumor such as melanoma, head and neck, liver or kidney cancer. The source material was CD4+ or CD8+ T cells sorted from blood, sampled in a trial of the OX40 agonist ivuxolimab.

CDR3 amino acids: CASSSRLAGDLNTGELFF. CDR3 DNA: TGCGCCAGCAGCTCGAGACTAGCGGGGGACCTTAACACCGGGGAGCTGTTTTTT. This chain uses TRBV5-1 with TRBJ2-2; 12 bases line up with TRBD2. CDR1 is SGHRS, CDR2 YFSETQ, per germline. The CDR3 loop spans 18 amino acids. Trimming took 3 bases from V and 2 from J; bases not matched to a gene: 8.